A single count supports the clone carrying this T cell receptor beta chain. Antigen: not known. Primed by a sample-barcoded 5' primer and a J-beta primer mix, a second PCR proceeded for about 6 to 12 cycles. TCRdb itself ran the 5' RACE reads through MiXCR, one entry per CDR3 protein. The sample contains over a million distinct CDR3 sequences, around 42% of which appear only once. Germline values: CDR1 SGHDT, CDR2 YYEEEE. The CDR3 has 13 residues. This record comes from a study of blood T cells in healthy people across ages. Whole-study findings and limits: Donor CMV status, an unknown factor, possibly confounded changes in expanded clonotypes. Naive CD4+ cells and diversity were both higher in long-lived donors than in aged donors.

The receptor was isolated from a woman between 18 and 29 years old in good health. The specimen sequenced was blood. V and J are TRBV5-6 and TRBJ2-7; D may be TRBD2 (6 bases). The DNA end is a closer match to TRBJ2-5, so the J assignment may be wrong. This CDR3 is CASSRGTLETQYF. In DNA form, the CDR3 reads TGTGCCAGCAGCCGTGGGACTCTGGAGACCCAGTACTTC.